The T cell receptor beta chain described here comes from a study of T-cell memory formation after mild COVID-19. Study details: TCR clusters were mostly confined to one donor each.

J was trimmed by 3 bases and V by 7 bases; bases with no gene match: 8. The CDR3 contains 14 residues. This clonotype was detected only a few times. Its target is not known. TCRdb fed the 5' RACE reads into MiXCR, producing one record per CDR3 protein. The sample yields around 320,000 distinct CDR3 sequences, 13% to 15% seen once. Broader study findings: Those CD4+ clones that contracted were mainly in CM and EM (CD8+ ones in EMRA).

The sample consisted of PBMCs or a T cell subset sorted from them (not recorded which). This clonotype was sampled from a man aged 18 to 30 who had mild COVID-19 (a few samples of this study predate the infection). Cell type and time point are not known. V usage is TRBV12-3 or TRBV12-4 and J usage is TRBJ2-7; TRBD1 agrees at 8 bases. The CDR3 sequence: CASNGQGRVYEQYF. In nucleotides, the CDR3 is TGTGCCAGCAACGGACAGGGTAGAGTCTACGAGCAGTACTTC.